A single TCR beta chain is shown here with its context. Its antigen remains unidentified. CDR1 is LGHNA, CDR2 YSLEER, per germline. This CDR3 spans 15 amino acids. Trimming took off 5 bases at V and 8 bases at J, with 16 bases between the two ends. The entry originates in a study of cytomegalovirus exposure and HLA in healthy donors. Study-wide findings and caveats: Productive rates of about 90% or about 30% were seen for most TCR beta V segments in an earlier analysis. Only CMV serostatus was available as immune exposure information.

Researchers ran the PCR with 60 Vbeta and 13 Jbeta primers. Using immunoSEQ multiplex PCR, the repertoire was profiled, and TCRdb retains in-frame clones only, with some absent. The data contain fewer than 200,000 clones, more than 80% of them singletons. The clonotype comes from a woman aged 30 to 39 in good health and CMV-seropositive. This chain joins TRBV4-3 and TRBJ1-6, with D unresolved. The sequenced sample was PBMCs. The chain's CDR3 is CASSLDRGSDSPLHF. The DNA for the CDR3 is TGCGCCAGCAGCTTGGATCGAGGGTCGGATTCACCCCTCCACTTT.